This TCR beta chain was sequenced for a study of CD8 T cells in ankylosing spondylitis. In its sample, this clonotype was seen many times. The antigen is unknown. Study-wide findings and caveats: A CD8+ phenotype characterized the disease-linked clones, which were relatively rare in peripheral blood. What appeared characteristic of ankylosing spondylitis blood was a TCR beta motif of eight highly homologous variants. As reported, disease-linked clones showed significant enrichment in matched ankylosing spondylitis synovial fluid.

Libraries for TCR beta were made by quantitative 5'-RACE with molecular barcodes. TCRdb re-derived calls from the 5' RACE reads in MiXCR, one entry per CDR3 protein. The profile covers approximately 300,000 distinct CDR3 sequences, with around 8% appearing a single time and roughly 15% taken by the ten largest. J was trimmed by 2 bases and V by 6 bases; bases with no gene match: 11. The germline gives CDR1 DFQATT, CDR2 SNEGSKA (reference sequence). This CDR3 region has 15 residues. This receptor was identified in a male donor with ankylosing spondylitis. Sequencing was done on a sample of blood, either unsorted or a sorted T cell fraction (not recorded which). The chain employs TRBV20-1 and TRBJ2-3, with TRBD2 matching 7 bases. Here the CDR3 reads CSAPQRGGFTDTQYF. In nucleotides, the CDR3 is TGCAGTGCCCCTCAGCGGGGAGGATTCACAGATACGCAGTATTTT.